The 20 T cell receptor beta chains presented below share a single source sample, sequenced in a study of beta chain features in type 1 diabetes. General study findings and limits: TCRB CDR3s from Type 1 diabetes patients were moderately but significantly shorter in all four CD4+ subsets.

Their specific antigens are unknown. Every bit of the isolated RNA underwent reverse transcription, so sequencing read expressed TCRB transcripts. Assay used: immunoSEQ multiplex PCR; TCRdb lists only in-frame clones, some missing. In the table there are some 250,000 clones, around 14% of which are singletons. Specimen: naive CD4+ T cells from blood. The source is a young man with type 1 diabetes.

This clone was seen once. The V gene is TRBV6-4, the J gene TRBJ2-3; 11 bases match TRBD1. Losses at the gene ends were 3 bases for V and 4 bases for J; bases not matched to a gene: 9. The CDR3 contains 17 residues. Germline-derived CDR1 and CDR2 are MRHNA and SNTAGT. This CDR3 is CASSEADRGLGADTQYF. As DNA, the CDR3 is TGTGCCAGCAGTGAGGCGGACAGGGGGCTCGGCGCAGATACGCAGTATTTT.

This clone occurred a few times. The CDR3 nucleotides read TGCGCCAGCAGCCAAGTGGGCCATGAGCAGTTCTTC. As protein: CASSQVGHEQFF. V usage is TRBV4-1 and J usage is TRBJ2-1; D not resolved. V was clipped by 1 base and J by 8 bases, with 6 bases between them. The CDR3 has 12 residues. Germline V lookup: CDR1 MGHRA, CDR2 YSYEKL.

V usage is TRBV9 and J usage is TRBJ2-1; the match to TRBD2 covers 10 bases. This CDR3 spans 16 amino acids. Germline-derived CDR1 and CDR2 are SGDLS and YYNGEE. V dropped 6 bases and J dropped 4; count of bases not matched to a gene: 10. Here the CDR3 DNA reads TGTGCCAGCAAGCCCGGGACTAGCGAGCCTTACAATGAGCAGTTCTTC. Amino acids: CASKPGTSEPYNEQFF.

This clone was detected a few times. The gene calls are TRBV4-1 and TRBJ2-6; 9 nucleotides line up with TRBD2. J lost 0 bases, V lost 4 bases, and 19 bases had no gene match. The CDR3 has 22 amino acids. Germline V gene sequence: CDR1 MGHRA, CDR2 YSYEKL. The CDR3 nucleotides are TGCGCCAGCAGCCCGTTCCCCGACCTCAGACTAGCGGCTGTCTCTGGGGCCAACGTCCTGACTTTC. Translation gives CASSPFPDLRLAAVSGANVLTF.

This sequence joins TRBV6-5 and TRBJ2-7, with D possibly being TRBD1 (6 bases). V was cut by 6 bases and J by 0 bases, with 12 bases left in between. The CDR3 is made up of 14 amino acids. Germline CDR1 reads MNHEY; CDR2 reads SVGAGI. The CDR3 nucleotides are TGTGCCAGCAGCTCCGGACAGATCTCCTACGAGCAGTACTTC. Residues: CASSSGQISYEQYF.

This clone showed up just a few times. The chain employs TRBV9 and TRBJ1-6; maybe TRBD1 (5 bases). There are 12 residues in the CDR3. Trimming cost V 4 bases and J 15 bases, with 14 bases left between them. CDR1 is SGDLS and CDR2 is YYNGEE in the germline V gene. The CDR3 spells CASSRDGGFLHF. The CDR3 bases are TGTGCCAGCAGCCGGGACGGGGGATTCCTCCACTTT.

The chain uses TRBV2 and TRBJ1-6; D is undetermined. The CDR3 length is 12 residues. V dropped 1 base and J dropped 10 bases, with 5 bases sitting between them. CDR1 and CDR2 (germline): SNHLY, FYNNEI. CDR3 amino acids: CASSEEISPLHF. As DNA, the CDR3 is TGTGCCAGCAGTGAAGAAATATCACCCCTCCACTTT.

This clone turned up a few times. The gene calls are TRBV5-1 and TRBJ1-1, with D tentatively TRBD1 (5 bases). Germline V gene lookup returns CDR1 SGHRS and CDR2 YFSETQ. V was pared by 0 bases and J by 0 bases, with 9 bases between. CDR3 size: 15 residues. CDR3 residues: CASSLGQQVNTEAFF. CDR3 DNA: TGCGCCAGCAGCTTGGGACAGCAGGTGAACACTGAAGCTTTCTTT.

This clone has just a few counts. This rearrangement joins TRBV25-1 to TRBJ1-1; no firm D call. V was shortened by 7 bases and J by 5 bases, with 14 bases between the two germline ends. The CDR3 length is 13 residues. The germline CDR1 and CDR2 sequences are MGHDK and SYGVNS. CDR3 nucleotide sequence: TGTGCCAGCACGCTAAGCGGGAAGACTGAAGCTTTCTTT. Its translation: CASTLSGKTEAFF.

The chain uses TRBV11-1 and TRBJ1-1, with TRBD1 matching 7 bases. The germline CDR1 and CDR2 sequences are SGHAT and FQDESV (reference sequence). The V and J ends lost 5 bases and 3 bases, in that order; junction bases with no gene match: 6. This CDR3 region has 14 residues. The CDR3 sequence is CASSATGSYTEAFF. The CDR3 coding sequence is TGTGCCAGCAGCGCGACAGGGAGTTACACTGAAGCTTTCTTT.

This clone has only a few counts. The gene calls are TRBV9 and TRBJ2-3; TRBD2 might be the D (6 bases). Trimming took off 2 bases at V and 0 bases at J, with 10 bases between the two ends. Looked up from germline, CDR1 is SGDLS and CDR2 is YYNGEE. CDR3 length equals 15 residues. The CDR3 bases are TGTGCCAGCAGCGTGGGAGGACGAAGCACAGATACGCAGTATTTT. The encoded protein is CASSVGGRSTDTQYF.

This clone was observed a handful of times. CDR3 nucleotides: TGTGCCAGCAGCCAAGTCGGGACAGACTACGAGCAGTACTTC. Protein product: CASSQVGTDYEQYF. This chain joins TRBV14 and TRBJ2-7; TRBD1 matches 7 bases. This CDR3 spans 14 amino acids. Germline V lookup: CDR1 SGHDN, CDR2 FVKESK. Trimming cost V 1 base and J 3 bases; bases outside gene matches: 3.

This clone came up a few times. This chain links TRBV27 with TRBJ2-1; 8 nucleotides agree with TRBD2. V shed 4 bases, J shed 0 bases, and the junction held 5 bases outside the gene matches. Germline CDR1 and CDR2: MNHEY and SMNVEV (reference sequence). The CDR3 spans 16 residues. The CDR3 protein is CASSSRGGSSYNEQFF. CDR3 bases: TGTGCCAGCAGTTCCCGGGGGGGTAGCTCCTACAATGAGCAGTTCTTC.

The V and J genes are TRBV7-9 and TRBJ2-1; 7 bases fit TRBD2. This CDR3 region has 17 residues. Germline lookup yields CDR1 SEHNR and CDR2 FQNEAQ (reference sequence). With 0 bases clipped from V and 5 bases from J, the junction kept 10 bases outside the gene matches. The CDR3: CASSLASGAGEDNEQFF. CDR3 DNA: TGTGCCAGCAGCTTAGCGTCCGGGGCGGGGGAGGACAATGAGCAGTTCTTC.

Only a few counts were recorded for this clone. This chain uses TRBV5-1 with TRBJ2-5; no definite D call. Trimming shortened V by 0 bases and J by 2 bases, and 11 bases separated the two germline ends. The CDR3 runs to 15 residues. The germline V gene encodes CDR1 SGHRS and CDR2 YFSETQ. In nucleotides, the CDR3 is TGCGCCAGCAGCTTGGAATTAGCAAATCAAGAGACCCAGTACTTC. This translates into CASSLELANQETQYF.

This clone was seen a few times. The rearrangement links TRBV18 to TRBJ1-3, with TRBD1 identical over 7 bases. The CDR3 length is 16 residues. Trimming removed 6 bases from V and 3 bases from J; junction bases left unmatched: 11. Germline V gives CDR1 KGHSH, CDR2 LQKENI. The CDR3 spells CASSRLGTDHGNTIYF. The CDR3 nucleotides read TGTGCCAGCTCCCGGCTTGGGACAGACCATGGAAACACCATATATTTT. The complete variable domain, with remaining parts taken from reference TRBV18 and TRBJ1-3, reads NAGVMQNPRHLVRRRGQEARLRCSPMKGHSHVYWYRQLPEEGLKFMVYLQKENIIDESGMPKERFSAEFPKEGPSILRIQQVVRGDSAAYFCASSRLGTDHGNTIYFGEGSWLTVV.

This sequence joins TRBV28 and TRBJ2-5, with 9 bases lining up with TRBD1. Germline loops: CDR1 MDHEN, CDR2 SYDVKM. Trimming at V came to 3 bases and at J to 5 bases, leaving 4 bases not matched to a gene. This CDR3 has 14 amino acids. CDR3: CASSFTGGEETQYF. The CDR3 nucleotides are TGTGCCAGCAGTTTCACAGGGGGCGAGGAGACCCAGTACTTC.

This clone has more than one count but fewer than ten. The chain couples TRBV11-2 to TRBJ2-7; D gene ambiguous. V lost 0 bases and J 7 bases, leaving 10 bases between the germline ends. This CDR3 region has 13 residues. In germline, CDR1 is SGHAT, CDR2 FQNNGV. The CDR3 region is CASSLDREREQYF. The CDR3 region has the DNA TGTGCCAGCAGCTTAGATCGAGAACGGGAGCAGTACTTC.

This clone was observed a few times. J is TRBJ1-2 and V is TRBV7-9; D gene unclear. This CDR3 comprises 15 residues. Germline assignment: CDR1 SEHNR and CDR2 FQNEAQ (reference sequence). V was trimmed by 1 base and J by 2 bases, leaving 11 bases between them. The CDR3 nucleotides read TGTGCCAGCAGCTTAGGCCCAGGCGGGAACTATGGCTACACCTTC. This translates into CASSLGPGGNYGYTF.

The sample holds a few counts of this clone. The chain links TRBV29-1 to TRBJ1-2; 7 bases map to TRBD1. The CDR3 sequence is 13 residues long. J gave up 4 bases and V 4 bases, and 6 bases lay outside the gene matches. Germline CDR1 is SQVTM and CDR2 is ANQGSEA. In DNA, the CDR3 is TGCAGCGTTGTTAATGACAGGGTCTATGGCTACACCTTC. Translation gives CSVVNDRVYGYTF.